These T cell receptor beta chains were read from a single sample in a study of response to subunit inactivated influenza vaccine. Each CDR3 protein is one row after TCRdb ran MiXCR on the RT-PCR reads. This table has about 610,000 distinct CDR3 sequences, around 13% appearing once. The sequenced sample was PBMCs from blood, obtained 11 to 12 days after vaccination. These receptors came from a man aged 50 to 59 who received an inactivated influenza vaccine. CDR3s include the opening cysteine and the closing phenylalanine or tryptophan. The order of the fields is J gene, V gene, CDR3 protein.

j_gene: TRBJ2-1
v_gene: TRBV12-3/TRBV12-4
CDR3aa: CASRGTGGYNEQFF

j_gene: TRBJ2-7
v_gene: TRBV6-2/TRBV6-3
CDR3aa: CASSYTDSGNEQYF

j_gene: TRBJ1-1
v_gene: TRBV7-9
CDR3aa: CASSFGPNTEAFF

j_gene: TRBJ1-1
v_gene: TRBV5-6
CDR3aa: CASSLVGGMSTEAFF

j_gene: TRBJ1-6
v_gene: TRBV10-3
CDR3aa: CAISPTPDNSPLHF

j_gene: TRBJ2-6
v_gene: TRBV6-1
CDR3aa: CASRTESSSGANVLTF

j_gene: TRBJ1-2
v_gene: TRBV10-3
CDR3aa: CAISESSGGQDYTF

j_gene: TRBJ2-5
v_gene: TRBV14
CDR3aa: CASSQDGRDTTWGETQYF

j_gene: TRBJ2-5
v_gene: TRBV6-5
CDR3aa: CASSYYPGGSQETQYF

j_gene: TRBJ2-1
v_gene: TRBV20-1
CDR3aa: CSVYDSDGYNEQFF

j_gene: TRBJ2-5
v_gene: TRBV7-2
CDR3aa: CASSPGGTETQYF

j_gene: TRBJ2-7
v_gene: TRBV20-1
CDR3aa: CSVRGNSRGRTYEQYF

j_gene: TRBJ1-1
v_gene: TRBV7-2
CDR3aa: CASSLASGFRGTEAFF

j_gene: TRBJ2-1
v_gene: TRBV4-3
CDR3aa: CASSQAFGANNEQFF

j_gene: TRBJ2-1
v_gene: TRBV6-2/TRBV6-3
CDR3aa: CASSYSAGQEYNEQFF

j_gene: TRBJ1-1
v_gene: TRBV6-2/TRBV6-3
CDR3aa: CASSPGIGGRTDTEAFF

j_gene: TRBJ1-6
v_gene: TRBV20-1
CDR3aa: CSATLRGFNSPLHF

j_gene: TRBJ2-5
v_gene: TRBV5-1
CDR3aa: CASSPNTGLETQYF

j_gene: TRBJ2-4
v_gene: TRBV7-2
CDR3aa: CASSLAQGAIAKNIQYF

j_gene: TRBJ1-2
v_gene: TRBV6-2/TRBV6-3
CDR3aa: CASRTPGDYGYTF

j_gene: TRBJ2-1
v_gene: TRBV10-2
CDR3aa: CASSGQHTSYNEQFF

j_gene: TRBJ1-2
v_gene: TRBV6-9
CDR3aa: CRRGDGLGF

j_gene: TRBJ1-6
v_gene: TRBV10-3
CDR3aa: CAISEKGPQNSPLHF

j_gene: TRBJ2-7
v_gene: TRBV7-9
CDR3aa: CAGSPMGRFYEQYF

j_gene: TRBJ2-3
v_gene: TRBV11-2
CDR3aa: CASSVVPGLAWKVTDTQYF

j_gene: TRBJ2-2
v_gene: TRBV5-1
CDR3aa: CASTHPENTGELFF

j_gene: TRBJ2-4
v_gene: TRBV12-3/TRBV12-4
CDR3aa: CASSSGGVAKNIQYF

j_gene: TRBJ2-2
v_gene: TRBV11-2
CDR3aa: CASSSPPGTGQTGELFF

j_gene: TRBJ1-6
v_gene: TRBV5-1
CDR3aa: CASSPLEESPLHF

j_gene: TRBJ2-2
v_gene: TRBV9
CDR3aa: CASSVTGGLNSDGELFF

j_gene: TRBJ2-3
v_gene: TRBV27
CDR3aa: CASSPLDRPGTDTQYF

j_gene: TRBJ2-1
v_gene: TRBV20-1
CDR3aa: CSARSGRAGSEQFF

j_gene: TRBJ1-2
v_gene: TRBV28
CDR3aa: CASSFGGMTQRGYTF

j_gene: TRBJ1-2
v_gene: TRBV3-1
CDR3aa: CASSPGGVVSGYTF

j_gene: TRBJ2-1
v_gene: TRBV29-1
CDR3aa: CSHADRGLNEQFF

j_gene: TRBJ2-5
v_gene: TRBV6-1
CDR3aa: CASSGTSGGGFGETQYF

j_gene: TRBJ2-1
v_gene: TRBV27
CDR3aa: CASSLLGSSGSHEQFF

j_gene: TRBJ2-3
v_gene: TRBV3-1
CDR3aa: CASSQDLNRRDTQYF

j_gene: TRBJ2-5
v_gene: TRBV6-2/TRBV6-3
CDR3aa: CASSYLAGGIGETQYF

j_gene: TRBJ2-3
v_gene: TRBV12-3/TRBV12-4
CDR3aa: CASSYQRGGLSTDTQYF

j_gene: TRBJ2-1
v_gene: TRBV4-2
CDR3aa: CASSTIFGGGEVEQFF

j_gene: TRBJ2-7
v_gene: TRBV4-2
CDR3aa: CASSQLTAAYEQYF

j_gene: TRBJ2-3
v_gene: TRBV6-5
CDR3aa: CASSYSATRDTQYF

j_gene: TRBJ2-5
v_gene: TRBV20-1
CDR3aa: CSARQQGAPSQYF

j_gene: TRBJ2-5
v_gene: TRBV20-1
CDR3aa: CSAREDKGLAGGQETQYF

j_gene: TRBJ2-7
v_gene: TRBV4-2
CDR3aa: CASSQAHTGTYEQYF

j_gene: TRBJ2-2
v_gene: TRBV20-1
CDR3aa: CSATSGSLPNTAELFF

j_gene: TRBJ2-7
v_gene: TRBV12-3/TRBV12-4
CDR3aa: CASSPYVRTGGNYEQYF